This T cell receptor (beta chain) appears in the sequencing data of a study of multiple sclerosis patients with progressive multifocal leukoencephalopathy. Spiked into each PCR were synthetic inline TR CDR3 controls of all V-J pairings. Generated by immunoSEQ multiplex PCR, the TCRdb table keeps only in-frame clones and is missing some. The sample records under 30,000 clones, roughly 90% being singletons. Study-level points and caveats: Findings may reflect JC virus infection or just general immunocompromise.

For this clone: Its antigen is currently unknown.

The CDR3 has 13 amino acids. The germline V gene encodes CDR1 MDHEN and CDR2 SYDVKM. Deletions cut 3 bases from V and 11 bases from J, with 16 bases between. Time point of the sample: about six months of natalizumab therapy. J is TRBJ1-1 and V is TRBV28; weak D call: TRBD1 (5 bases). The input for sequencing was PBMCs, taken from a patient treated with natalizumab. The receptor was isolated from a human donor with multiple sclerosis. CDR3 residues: CASSLGPGLAAFF. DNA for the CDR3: TGTGCCAGCAGTTTGGGGCCAGGGTTGGCCGCTTTCTTT.